This is a list of T cell receptor beta chains from one sample in a study of shared clonotypes between healthy human individuals. Profiling relied on immunoSEQ multiplex PCR, and the TCRdb table lists in-frame clones only, not all of them. The data hold roughly 2,300,000 clones, with just under 95% observed a single time. Source material: naive CD4+ T cells from PBMCs. Every receptor here comes from a young man in good health. Some clones in this sample may be carry-over from other donors' samples. Each CDR3 is given with its conserved first and last residue. D genes are given only for firm matches. Size is stated for part of the rows, as once, few or many counts, or as a class when the clone is expanded.

CDR3 | DNA | V | D | J | size
CADRDSNYGYTF | TGTGCCGACCGGGACAGTAACTATGGCTACACCTTC | TRBV28 | TRBD1 | TRBJ1-2 | NA
CASSFPVRTKGTLSYEQYF | TGTGCCAGCAGTTTTCCTGTCAGGACCAAGGGGACTCTCTCCTACGAGCAGTACTTC | TRBV28 | NA | TRBJ2-7 | NA
CASSLESGAGSSYNEQFF | TGTGCCAGCAGCTTAGAGTCAGGAGCGGGGAGCTCCTACAATGAGCAGTTCTTC | TRBV7-2 | TRBD2 | TRBJ2-1 | NA
CASSQDFTGGIPDTQYF | TGCGCCAGCAGCCAAGATTTCACGGGAGGTATACCAGATACGCAGTATTTT | TRBV4-1 | TRBD2 | TRBJ2-3 | once
CASSFGPGTKRKNEQFF | TGTGCCAGCAGTTTTGGGCCGGGGACGAAGCGGAAGAATGAGCAGTTCTTC | TRBV28 | NA | TRBJ2-1 | NA
CASSLDQETQYF | TGTGCCAGCAGCTTAGACCAAGAGACCCAGTACTTC | TRBV7-6 | NA | TRBJ2-5 | NA
CASSFQQGTLSSYNEQFF | TGTGCCAGCAGCTTCCAGCAAGGAACGCTTAGCTCCTACAATGAGCAGTTCTTC | TRBV12-1 | NA | TRBJ2-1 | NA
CASSQGSGRDYGYTF | TGTGCCAGCAGCCAAGGTTCGGGCAGGGACTATGGCTACACCTTC | TRBV4-2 | NA | TRBJ1-2 | NA
CASSLAGQGYEQYF | TGCGCCAGCAGCTTGGCTGGACAGGGCTACGAGCAGTACTTC | TRBV5-1 | TRBD1 | TRBJ2-7 | NA
CASSFRPGGEPNEKLFF | TGTGCCAGCAGTTTCCGTCCAGGGGGCGAACCTAATGAAAAACTGTTTTTT | TRBV27 | TRBD1 | TRBJ1-4 | NA
CASSERSGGWGEQYF | TGTGCCAGCAGTGAACGTAGCGGGGGCTGGGGCGAGCAGTACTTC | TRBV28 | TRBD2 | TRBJ2-7 | NA
CASSSTMGQPQHF | TGTGCCAGCAGCTCAACCATGGGTCAGCCCCAGCATTTT | TRBV7-8 | NA | TRBJ1-5 | NA
CASSVLGGSSYNEQFF | TGTGCCAGCAGCGTACTAGGCGGTAGCTCCTACAATGAGCAGTTCTTC | TRBV9 | NA | TRBJ2-1 | NA
CASKISVLTETQYF | TGTGCCAGCAAAATATCGGTTTTGACAGAGACCCAGTACTTC | TRBV6-6 | NA | TRBJ2-5 | NA